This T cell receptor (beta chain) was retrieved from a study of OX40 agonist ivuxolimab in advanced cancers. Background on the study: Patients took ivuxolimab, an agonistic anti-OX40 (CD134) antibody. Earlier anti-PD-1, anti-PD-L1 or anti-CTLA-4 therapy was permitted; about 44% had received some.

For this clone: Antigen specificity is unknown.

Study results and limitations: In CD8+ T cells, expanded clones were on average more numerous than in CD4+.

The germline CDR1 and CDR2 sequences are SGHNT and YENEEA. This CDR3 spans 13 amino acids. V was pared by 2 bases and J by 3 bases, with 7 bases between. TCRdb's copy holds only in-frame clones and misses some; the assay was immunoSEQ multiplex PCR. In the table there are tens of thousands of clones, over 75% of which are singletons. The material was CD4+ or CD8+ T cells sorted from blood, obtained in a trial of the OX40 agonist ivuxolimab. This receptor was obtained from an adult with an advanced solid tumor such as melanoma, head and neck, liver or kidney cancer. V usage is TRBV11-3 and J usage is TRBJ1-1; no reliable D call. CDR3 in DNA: TGTGCCAGCAGCTTAAGCGGCCACACTGAAGCTTTCTTT. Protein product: CASSLSGHTEAFF.